These T cell receptor beta chains were read from a single sample in a study of regulatory T cells in long-lasting Graves disease. MiXCR was run by TCRdb on the multiplex PCR reads, yielding one entry per CDR3 protein. The data hold 300,000 to 350,000 distinct CDR3 sequences, with roughly a fifth observed a single time. The source material was peripheral blood mononuclear cells (PBMCs), sampled when the disease was refractory, from a patient treated with antithyroid drugs. The source of these receptors is a female donor with Graves disease. Both conserved end residues are part of each CDR3. A D gene is named only where the DNA matches it firmly. Size tells how often a clone was seen (once, few, many) or the class of an expanded clone, and some rows leave it out.

size: many
J: TRBJ2-7
V: TRBV30
D: TRBD2
DNA: TGTGCCTGGAGTGGCGAGCGGGGGCGATCCTACGAGCAGTACTTC
CDR3: CAWSGERGRSYEQYF

size: .
J: TRBJ1-3
V: TRBV7-9
D: .
DNA: TGTGCCACCGCAGTATACCTCTCTGGAAACACCATATATTTT
CDR3: CATAVYLSGNTIYF

size: .
J: TRBJ1-3
V: TRBV5-6
D: .
DNA: TGTGCCAGCAGCGCTACGACATCCGGACCCTCTGGAAACACCATATATTTT
CDR3: CASSATTSGPSGNTIYF

size: few
J: TRBJ1-1
V: TRBV4-2
D: .
DNA: TGTGCCAGCAGCCAAGATCAAATTGGTACCCCGGGGACTGAAGCTTTCTTT
CDR3: CASSQDQIGTPGTEAFF

size: few
J: TRBJ2-2
V: TRBV12-3/TRBV12-4
D: .
DNA: TGTGCCAGCAGTCTAGGGTTTCCCGGGGAGCTGTTTTTT
CDR3: CASSLGFPGELFF

size: many
J: TRBJ1-1
V: TRBV7-8
D: .
DNA: TGTGCCAGCAGCCCCCGGACACCGGGGACCACTGAAGCTTTCTTT
CDR3: CASSPRTPGTTEAFF

size: many
J: TRBJ1-2
V: TRBV27
D: .
DNA: TGTGCCAGCAGTTTATCGAAAGATCAGCCTACTTGGATGTACACCTTC
CDR3: CASSLSKDQPTWMYTF

size: few
J: TRBJ2-6
V: TRBV27
D: .
DNA: TGTGCCAGCAAATCCGTGCCCGGGGCCAACGTCCTGACTTTC
CDR3: CASKSVPGANVLTF

size: few
J: TRBJ2-5
V: TRBV4-2
D: TRBD2
DNA: TGTGCCAGCAGCCAAGACGCTAGCGGGGGGGCCGGTGTTGAGACCCAGTACTTC
CDR3: CASSQDASGGAGVETQYF

size: many
J: TRBJ1-2
V: TRBV30
D: .
DNA: TGTGCCCGAGATCGGGGTAACTATGGCTACACCTTC
CDR3: CARDRGNYGYTF

size: many
J: TRBJ2-7
V: TRBV7-2
D: .
DNA: TGTGCCAGCAGCACAGTGCCGGGGGCTGAGGCCTACGAGCAGTACTTC
CDR3: CASSTVPGAEAYEQYF

size: many
J: TRBJ1-1
V: TRBV29-1
D: .
DNA: TGCAGCGTTATGACAGGGAACACTGAAGCTTTCTTT
CDR3: CSVMTGNTEAFF

size: few
J: TRBJ1-5
V: TRBV27
D: .
DNA: TGTGCCAGCAGTTGGGGTGGCAGCCAACAGCCCCAGCATTTT
CDR3: CASSWGGSQQPQHF

size: .
J: TRBJ2-7
V: TRBV3-1
D: .
DNA: TGTGCCAGCAGCCAAGAGTACGGCACCTACGAGCAGTACTTC
CDR3: CASSQEYGTYEQYF

size: .
J: TRBJ1-2
V: TRBV27
D: .
DNA: TGTGCCAGCAGTCTAGTAGGTGCGGCTGGCTACACCTTC
CDR3: CASSLVGAAGYTF

size: many
J: TRBJ1-2
V: TRBV27
D: TRBD1
DNA: TGTGCCAGCAGTTTAAGACAGGGTAACTATGGCTACACCTTC
CDR3: CASSLRQGNYGYTF

size: few
J: TRBJ2-7
V: TRBV20-1
D: TRBD2
DNA: TGCAGTGCTGGCTTGTGGGAGGGCGGGGCAAACTACGAGCAGTACTTC
CDR3: CSAGLWEGGANYEQYF

size: many
J: TRBJ2-2
V: TRBV28
D: .
DNA: TGTGCCAGCAGGGTCATGAACACCGGGGAGCTGTTTTTT
CDR3: CASRVMNTGELFF

size: .
J: TRBJ2-4
V: TRBV18
D: TRBD1
DNA: TGTGCCAGCTCATCGGGACAGATGAAAAACATTCAGTACTTC
CDR3: CASSSGQMKNIQYF

size: many
J: TRBJ2-5
V: TRBV24-1
D: .
DNA: TGTGCCACCAGTGCGAGTCGCAGGGCCCAAGAGACCCAGTACTTC
CDR3: CATSASRRAQETQYF

size: many
J: TRBJ2-7
V: TRBV5-1
D: .
DNA: TGCGCCAGCAGCTTGGACGGAGTGCTCGGGTACGAGCAGTACTTC
CDR3: CASSLDGVLGYEQYF

size: many
J: TRBJ1-1
V: TRBV12-3/TRBV12-4
D: .
DNA: TGTGCCAGCAGTTTAAATCGGTGGGGGATTCGGGGTATGAACACTGAAGCTTTCTTT
CDR3: CASSLNRWGIRGMNTEAFF

size: few
J: TRBJ2-1
V: TRBV20-1
D: .
DNA: TGCAGTGCTAGTCCGTTAAGTGAGCAGTTCTTC
CDR3: CSASPLSEQFF

size: many
J: TRBJ2-2
V: TRBV24-1
D: TRBD1
DNA: TGTGCCACCAGTGATGCGTCCGGGACAGGGAACACCGGGGAGCTGTTTTTT
CDR3: CATSDASGTGNTGELFF

size: many
J: TRBJ2-7
V: TRBV7-2
D: TRBD1
DNA: TGTGCCAGCAGCTGGAGACAGGGGGCAGGTAACGAGCAGTACTTC
CDR3: CASSWRQGAGNEQYF

size: many
J: TRBJ1-3
V: TRBV3-1
D: .
DNA: TGTGCCAGCAGCCAAGATCAGGCGAGGATCTCTGGAAACACCATATATTTT
CDR3: CASSQDQARISGNTIYF

size: .
J: TRBJ1-4
V: TRBV19
D: TRBD1
DNA: TGTGCCAGTAGTTTGACAGGGGTCGACGAAAAACTGTTTTTT
CDR3: CASSLTGVDEKLFF

size: many
J: TRBJ1-2
V: TRBV7-2
D: .
DNA: TGTGCCAGCAGCGCAGGGATGCGGTCGGGCTACACCTTC
CDR3: CASSAGMRSGYTF

size: few
J: TRBJ1-2
V: TRBV4-1
D: .
DNA: TGCGCCAGCAGCCAAGCGGCAGGGTGGAATGGCTACACCTTC
CDR3: CASSQAAGWNGYTF

size: many
J: TRBJ1-5
V: TRBV2
D: .
DNA: TGTGCCAGCAGCGAGTGGTTGCAGGCCGGTCAGCCCCAGCATTTT
CDR3: CASSEWLQAGQPQHF

size: few
J: TRBJ1-1
V: TRBV20-1
D: TRBD1
DNA: TGCAGTGCTTCGGACAGGACCTCGAACACTGAAGCTTTCTTT
CDR3: CSASDRTSNTEAFF

size: few
J: TRBJ1-6
V: TRBV9
D: TRBD1
DNA: TGTGCCAGCAGCGAGGACAGGGTTAATTCACCCCTCCACTTT
CDR3: CASSEDRVNSPLHF

size: few
J: TRBJ1-1
V: TRBV5-1
D: .
DNA: TGCGCCAGCAGAAGGTCTCCAGGGGCGCCGGACACTGAAGCTTTCTTT
CDR3: CASRRSPGAPDTEAFF

size: few
J: TRBJ1-1
V: TRBV20-1
D: TRBD1
DNA: TGCAGTGCTAGAGACCCCGGAGGGGGCAACACTGAAGCTTTCTTT
CDR3: CSARDPGGGNTEAFF

size: many
J: TRBJ1-2
V: TRBV9
D: TRBD1
DNA: TGTGCCAGCAGCGTAGATGGTGGGACAGGGCGGACCAACTATGGCTACACCTTC
CDR3: CASSVDGGTGRTNYGYTF

size: .
J: TRBJ1-2
V: TRBV4-1
D: .
DNA: TGCGCCAGCAGCCAAGCGGTGACAGCTTATAACTATGGCTACACCTTC
CDR3: CASSQAVTAYNYGYTF

size: many
J: TRBJ2-4
V: TRBV10-2
D: .
DNA: TGCGCCAGCAGTGAGTCCAGCCAGGAAAACATTCAGTACTTC
CDR3: CASSESSQENIQYF

size: many
J: TRBJ1-2
V: TRBV6-5
D: TRBD1
DNA: TGTGCCAGCAGTTCCTACTTAGGGGGCTTGGCCCTCAATGGCTACACCTTC
CDR3: CASSSYLGGLALNGYTF

size: few
J: TRBJ1-3
V: TRBV20-1
D: .
DNA: TGCAGTGCGGGTGGAGATTACCAACTCTCTGGAAACACCATATATTTT
CDR3: CSAGGDYQLSGNTIYF

size: .
J: TRBJ2-7
V: TRBV7-8
D: .
DNA: TGTGCCAGCAGCGAAGGACCGGGAAGGGAGGCAGGCAATTCCTACGAGCAGTACTTC
CDR3: CASSEGPGREAGNSYEQYF

size: few
J: TRBJ2-2
V: TRBV4-1
D: .
DNA: TGCGCCAGCGCCACCCTAGCAGGCACCGGGGAGCTGTTTTTT
CDR3: CASATLAGTGELFF

size: many
J: TRBJ1-5
V: TRBV7-2
D: .
DNA: TGTGCCAGCAGCTTATTTGACATAGGGGCGCCCCAGCATTTT
CDR3: CASSLFDIGAPQHF

size: few
J: TRBJ1-4
V: TRBV25-1
D: .
DNA: TGTGCCAGCAGTGACCGGGGGCGAGGGCCTAAACTGTTTTTT
CDR3: CASSDRGRGPKLFF

size: few
J: TRBJ2-2
V: TRBV6-1
D: .
DNA: TGTGCCAGCAGACTATCGAGGGACACCGGGGAGCTGTTTTTT
CDR3: CASRLSRDTGELFF

size: few
J: TRBJ1-4
V: TRBV6-1
D: .
DNA: TGTGCCAGCACCTCCTTCGTACAGAGCGGGAAATCTACTAATGAAAAACTGTTTTTT
CDR3: CASTSFVQSGKSTNEKLFF

size: .
J: TRBJ2-1
V: TRBV2
D: TRBD1
DNA: TGTGCCAGCAGTGACCCGGGACAGGGAGTGCGGACGAACGACAATGAGCAGTTCTTC
CDR3: CASSDPGQGVRTNDNEQFF

size: many
J: TRBJ1-2
V: TRBV3-1
D: .
DNA: TGTGCCAGCAGCCACTCTAAGGGGGGCGGCTACACCTTC
CDR3: CASSHSKGGGYTF

size: many
J: TRBJ1-2
V: TRBV6-5
D: .
DNA: TGTGCCAGCAGTTACTCGCCCGTCTATGGCTACACCTTC
CDR3: CASSYSPVYGYTF

size: many
J: TRBJ2-5
V: TRBV28
D: TRBD2
DNA: TGTGCCAGCAGTTTAGGGCTAGCGGGAGGGAAAGAGACCCAGTACTTC
CDR3: CASSLGLAGGKETQYF

size: many
J: TRBJ2-7
V: TRBV28
D: TRBD2
DNA: TGTGCCAGCAGTTCCTTTGGACTAGGAGACCTTTACGAGCAGTACTTC
CDR3: CASSSFGLGDLYEQYF

size: many
J: TRBJ1-1
V: TRBV6-1
D: .
DNA: TGTGCCAGCAGTGGCCCTGTCTCCACGGGGACTGAAGCTTTCTTT
CDR3: CASSGPVSTGTEAFF